Listed below are T cell receptor beta chains from one sample, sequenced in a study of cytomegalovirus exposure and HLA in healthy donors. Sequenced by immunoSEQ multiplex PCR; TCRdb stores in-frame clones only, minus some. The data contain fewer than 250,000 clones, around 80% of them seen just once; the ten biggest clones take up 0.2% to 0.25%. Specimen: PBMCs. The source of these receptors is a girl aged 2-9 years in good health and CMV-seronegative. CDR3s include the opening cysteine and the closing phenylalanine or tryptophan. D genes are given only for firm matches. A row's size may be missing; if present it is once, few, many or a size class.

TRBJ1-2 TRBV18 once TRBD1 CASSLPNRGDGYTF TGTGCCAGCTCACTCCCGAACAGGGGGGATGGCTACACCTTC
TRBJ2-7 TRBV7-6 NA NA CASSAEAGKLEVQYF TGTGCCAGCAGCGCTGAGGCGGGGAAGCTAGAGGTGCAGTACTTC
TRBJ1-6 TRBV2 NA TRBD1 CASSGQGNSPLHF TGTGCCAGCAGTGGACAGGGTAATTCACCCCTCCACTTT
TRBJ1-2 TRBV6-1 NA NA CASSEFSQYGYTF TGTGCCAGCAGTGAATTCAGTCAGTACGGCTACACCTTC
TRBJ1-5 TRBV5-8 NA TRBD1 CASSFRGQGYQPQHF TGTGCCAGCAGCTTTAGGGGACAGGGCTATCAGCCCCAGCATTTT
TRBJ2-1 TRBV19 NA TRBD1 CASSTGQNSYNEQFF TGTGCCAGTAGTACGGGACAGAACTCCTACAATGAGCAGTTCTTC
TRBJ1-1 TRBV7-9 few TRBD1 CASRYRGYTEAFF TGTGCCAGCAGGTACAGGGGATACACTGAAGCTTTCTTT
TRBJ1-2 TRBV11-2 NA NA CASSSHRERYYGYTF TGTGCCAGCAGCTCTCACAGGGAGCGGTACTATGGCTACACCTTC
TRBJ1-1 TRBV5-1 NA TRBD1 CASSLQGDPEAFF TGCGCCAGCAGCCTCCAGGGGGACCCTGAAGCTTTCTTT
TRBJ2-7 TRBV14 NA NA CASSQAGVLYEQYF TGTGCCAGCAGCCAAGCAGGGGTCCTCTACGAGCAGTACTTC
TRBJ2-4 TRBV9 NA TRBD2 CASSGGLAASKNIQYF TGTGCCAGCAGCGGGGGACTAGCGGCCTCCAAAAACATTCAGTACTTC
TRBJ2-7 TRBV6-5 NA NA CASSFVFRSASYEQYF TGTGCCAGCAGTTTCGTCTTTAGAAGTGCATCCTACGAGCAGTACTTC
TRBJ1-4 TRBV6-1 NA NA CASSGLTTNEKLFF TGTGCCAGCAGTGGACTAACAACTAATGAAAAACTGTTTTTT
TRBJ2-5 TRBV7-3 NA NA CASSFGGQGWETQYF TGTGCCAGCAGCTTCGGGGGGCAGGGATGGGAGACCCAGTACTTC
TRBJ1-1 TRBV19 NA NA CASSPLGGKAFF TGTGCCAGTAGTCCCCTTGGGGGGAAAGCTTTCTTT
TRBJ1-5 TRBV10-3 NA TRBD1 CAIRGQGLSQPQHF TGTGCCATCAGGGGACAGGGGTTGAGCCAGCCCCAGCATTTT
TRBJ1-2 TRBV4-2 NA NA CASSQDGEGYTF TGTGCCAGCAGCCAAGATGGAGAAGGCTACACCTTC
TRBJ1-1 TRBV7-9 NA NA CASGLRGLGAFF TGTGCCAGCGGACTGCGGGGCTTAGGAGCTTTCTTT
TRBJ2-1 TRBV4-2 NA TRBD2 CASSQGVRAGGQFF TGTGCCAGCAGCCAAGGGGTGCGAGCGGGGGGGCAGTTCTTC
TRBJ1-1 TRBV6-1 once NA CASMTRQLEAFF TGTGCCAGCATGACCCGACAGCTTGAAGCTTTCTTT
TRBJ1-3 TRBV19 NA NA CASCIGQMGDTIYF TGTGCCAGCTGCATCGGACAGATGGGGGACACCATATATTTT
TRBJ1-1 TRBV4-1 few NA CASSHPTGGTTEAFF TGCGCCAGCAGCCATCCCACAGGAGGGACCACTGAAGCTTTCTTT
TRBJ2-1 TRBV7-9 few NA CASSLVAGNNEQFF TGTGCCAGCAGCTTAGTTGCAGGAAACAATGAGCAGTTCTTC
TRBJ2-1 TRBV7-9 NA NA CASSLVTGRNEQFF TGTGCCAGCAGCTTAGTAACAGGACGAAATGAGCAGTTCTTC
TRBJ1-3 TRBV7-6 NA NA CASSGTTTSFSGNTIYF TGTGCCAGCAGCGGAACAACGACATCTTTCTCTGGAAACACCATATATTTT
TRBJ1-2 TRBV15 NA NA CATSRDQGDGYTF TGTGCCACCAGCAGAGATCAGGGTGATGGCTACACCTTC
TRBJ1-1 TRBV5-1 NA TRBD1 CASSRTGGTEAFF TGCGCCAGCAGCAGGACAGGGGGCACTGAAGCTTTCTTT
TRBJ2-2 TRBV7-2 NA NA CASSFFPGELFF TGTGCCAGCAGCTTCTTCCCCGGGGAGCTGTTTTTT
TRBJ2-2 TRBV7-6 NA NA CASSGSGGEAGELFF TGTGCCAGCAGCGGATCAGGTGGTGAAGCCGGGGAGCTGTTTTTT
TRBJ2-7 TRBV27 NA NA CASSLSGGEQYF TGTGCCAGCAGTTTATCGGGGGGCGAGCAGTACTTC
TRBJ1-1 TRBV5-1 NA NA CASSFGGVTNTEAFF TGCGCCAGCAGTTTTGGGGGCGTTACGAACACTGAAGCTTTCTTT